This entry lists 28 T cell receptor beta chains sequenced from one sample in a study of T cells in Graves' hyperthyroidism and ophthalmopathy. RNA transcripts were the template for amplifying TCR beta CDR3 regions. HTBI primers drove first-round RT-PCR of the TCR CDR3. TCRdb re-derived calls from the multiplex PCR reads in MiXCR, one entry per CDR3 protein. The profile shows 550,000 to 800,000 distinct CDR3 sequences, around 16% of them singletons. Sequencing was performed on blood. These receptor sequences come from a man aged 50-59 years with Graves' hyperthyroidism.

This clonotype was counted many times. This sequence joins TRBV28 and TRBJ1-3; 8 bases are shared with TRBD1. Germline CDR1 MDHEN, CDR2 SYDVKM. The CDR3 runs to 16 residues. The V segment lost 6 bases and the J segment 0 bases; nucleotides outside the gene matches: 7. CDR3 nucleotide sequence: TGTGCCAGCAGAGTCCAGACAGGGGACTCTGGAAACACCATATATTTT. Translation gives CASRVQTGDSGNTIYF.

The chain is built from TRBV12-3 or TRBV12-4 and TRBJ1-5; a weak D match, TRBD1 (5 bases). The CDR3 covers 13 residues. Trimming pared 3 bases from V and 11 bases from J, leaving 14 bases between. CDR3 nucleotides: TGTGCCAGCAGTTTCGGGGGTGGAGGGGCCCAGCATTTT. Amino acid sequence: CASSFGGGGAQHF.

This clonotype showed up many times. The chain joins TRBV28 to TRBJ2-1, with 7 positions matching TRBD2. CDR1 MDHEN and CDR2 SYDVKM come from the germline V gene. Unmatched junction bases numbered 10, after V lost 7 bases and J lost 7 bases. This CDR3 has 14 residues. CDR3: CASISTSAGNEQFF. The CDR3, as DNA: TGTGCCAGCATCAGCACTAGCGCGGGGAATGAGCAGTTCTTC.

This clonotype was found many times. This chain uses TRBV7-9 with TRBJ2-5, with 8 positions matching TRBD1. V gave up 5 bases and J gave up 2 bases; unmatched junction bases: 4. Germline lookup yields CDR1 SEHNR and CDR2 FQNEAQ (reference sequence). This CDR3 is built from 14 residues. The CDR3 loop is CASSRRTGQETQYF. CDR3 coding DNA: TGTGCCAGCAGCCGACGGACAGGGCAAGAGACCCAGTACTTC.

The chain recombines TRBV5-6 with TRBJ2-2, with 14 positions matching TRBD2. V lost 4 bases, J lost 5 bases, and 4 bases stayed unmatched. The CDR3 runs to 16 residues. Germline-derived CDR1 and CDR2 are SGHDT and YYEEEE. This CDR3 reads CASSEGLAGVTGELFF. CDR3 nucleotide sequence: TGTGCCAGCAGCGAGGGACTAGCGGGGGTAACCGGGGAGCTGTTTTTT.

This clonotype was recorded a few times. V gene TRBV25-1 combines with J gene TRBJ2-7; D is unresolved. CDR1 and CDR2 from the germline V gene are MGHDK and SYGVNS. This CDR3 is 15 amino acids long. Trimming removed 4 bases at V and 3 bases at J, with 16 bases between. The CDR3 sequence is CASSVPSGTHYEQYF. The CDR3 region has the DNA TGTGCCAGCAGTGTTCCATCGGGCACCCACTACGAGCAGTACTTC.

The CDR3 region has the DNA TGCGCCAGCCGAGAGTTTTCCCACGAGCAGTACTTC. This gives the protein CASREFSHEQYF. V is TRBV5-1 and J is TRBJ2-7, with unresolved D. V lost 7 bases and J 5 bases, leaving 13 bases between the germline ends. The CDR3 length is 12 residues. Germline V gene sequence: CDR1 SGHRS, CDR2 YFSETQ.

This sequence joins TRBV9 and TRBJ1-6; D unresolved. V was shortened by 0 bases and J by 7 bases, with 14 bases between the two germline ends. The CDR3 runs 16 residues. The V gene's germline CDR1 is SGDLS and CDR2 YYNGEE. The CDR3 region has the DNA TGTGCCAGCAGCGTAGGAGGGTGGGGTCGGAATTCACCCCTCCACTTT. Translation gives CASSVGGWGRNSPLHF.

The table lists this clonotype with many counts. The V gene is TRBV7-9, the J gene TRBJ2-5, with 7 bases aligning to TRBD2. CDR3 length: 14 residues. Germline V gene data show CDR1 as SEHNR and CDR2 as FQNEAQ (reference sequence). The V gene end was trimmed by 8 bases and the J gene end by 1 base; junction bases not matched to a gene: 7. CDR3 loop: CASGTTGGQETQYF. The CDR3 nucleotides are TGTGCCAGCGGCACGACGGGGGGCCAAGAGACCCAGTACTTC.

This clonotype was recorded many times. The V gene is TRBV30, the J gene TRBJ1-5, with a possible D match to TRBD1 (6 bases). The CDR3 extends over 16 amino acids. Germline lookup yields CDR1 GTSNPN and CDR2 SVGIG (reference sequence). Trimming pared 0 bases from V and 4 bases from J, leaving 16 bases between. CDR3 bases: TGTGCCTGGAGTGTCAGGGGTGTTCGTGGAAATCAGCCCCAGCATTTT. Amino acid sequence: CAWSVRGVRGNQPQHF.

V usage is TRBV28 and J usage is TRBJ2-1; possibly TRBD2 for D (6 bases). Germline V gives CDR1 MDHEN, CDR2 SYDVKM. The V end was cut by 3 bases, the J end by 8 bases, with 17 bases between. The CDR3 contains 15 residues. Here the CDR3 DNA reads TGTGCCAGCAGTTTTACCAGGACTACTCACGATGAGCAGTTCTTC. This encodes CASSFTRTTHDEQFF.

This clonotype has ten or more counts. The chain joins TRBV2 to TRBJ2-1; tentatively, D is TRBD2 (6 bases). There are 15 residues in the CDR3. V lost 7 bases and J 7 bases, leaving 20 bases between the germline ends. The germline V gene has CDR1 SNHLY and CDR2 FYNNEI. In DNA form, the CDR3 reads TGTGCCAGCATTCCGGACGGAGGGAAGGAAAATGAGCAGTTCTTC. Amino acid sequence: CASIPDGGKENEQFF.

This clonotype was recorded a few times. This sequence joins TRBV6-6 and TRBJ1-1; TRBD1 is a possible D gene (6 bases). Germline CDR1 and CDR2: MNHNY and SVGAGI (reference sequence). V was pared by 0 bases and J by 8 bases, with 16 bases between. The CDR3 spans 15 residues. The CDR3 DNA reads as TGTGCCAGCAGTTACTCGAGCCAGGGGAATTTGGAAGCTTTCTTT. As protein: CASSYSSQGNLEAFF.

V is TRBV10-3 and J is TRBJ2-1; no definite D call. Looked up from germline, CDR1 is ENHRY and CDR2 is SYGVKD. The CDR3 consists of 13 residues. Trimming cost V 6 bases and J 2 bases, with 8 bases left between them. This CDR3 is CAISTPTYNEQFF. The CDR3 DNA sequence: TGTGCCATCAGCACCCCTACCTACAATGAGCAGTTCTTC.

This clonotype has a count of ten or more. V and J are TRBV14 and TRBJ2-2; 8 bases match TRBD2. The V gene's germline CDR1 is SGHDN and CDR2 FVKESK. The CDR3 extends over 17 amino acids. J was trimmed by 4 bases and V by 2 bases; bases with no gene match: 9. CDR3 coding DNA: TGTGCCAGCAGCCAATCCAGCGGGAGAGTGGGCACCGGGGAGCTGTTTTTT. Encoded protein: CASSQSSGRVGTGELFF.

This clonotype has a count of ten or more. The chain uses TRBV2 and TRBJ2-1, with 11 bases aligning to TRBD2. V lost 4 bases to trimming and J lost 1 base; unmatched junction nucleotides: 3. Germline values: CDR1 SNHLY, CDR2 FYNNEI. The CDR3 length is 16 residues. The CDR3 region is CASSGLAGRSYNEQFF. CDR3 nucleotides: TGTGCCAGCAGTGGACTAGCGGGAAGGTCCTACAATGAGCAGTTCTTC.

This clonotype was detected ten times or more. The chain has TRBV11-2 and TRBJ2-1, with a tentative D call TRBD2 (5 bases). The CDR3 contains 11 residues. Germline V gene data show CDR1 as SGHAT and CDR2 as FQNNGV. V was cut by 0 bases and J by 15 bases, with 9 bases left in between. CDR3 in DNA: TGTGCCAGCAGCTTAGAGGGAGAAGCGTTCTTC. It is translated as CASSLEGEAFF. Based on the CDR3 plus reference TRBV11-2 and TRBJ2-1, the full variable domain is EAGVAQSPRYKIIEKRQSVAFWCNPISGHATLYWYQQILGQGPKLLIQFQNNGVVDDSQLPKDRFSAERLKGVDSTLKIQPAKLEDSAVYLCASSLEGEAFFGPGTRLTVL.

This clonotype was picked up a small number of times. Possible read error: a much larger clone is one base away. The V gene is TRBV10-2, the J gene TRBJ2-7; D uncertain. The length of the CDR3 is 15 residues. Deletions cut 0 bases from V and 3 bases from J, with 12 bases between. From germline, CDR1 is WSHSY and CDR2 SAAADI. The CDR3 loop is CASSESLGLRYEQYF. As DNA, the CDR3 is TGCGCCAGCAGTGAGTCGCTCGGGCTACGCTACGAGCAGTACTTC.

This clonotype occurred many times. The chain joins TRBV27 to TRBJ1-4; no clear D. Looked up from germline, CDR1 is MNHEY and CDR2 is SMNVEV (reference sequence). This CDR3 comprises 16 residues. V gave up 0 bases and J gave up 6 bases, with 14 bases separating them. This chain's CDR3 is CASSLSSGLLDEKLFF. CDR3 nucleotides: TGTGCCAGCAGTTTATCGTCGGGTTTATTAGATGAAAAACTGTTTTTT.

The J gene is TRBJ2-2, the V gene TRBV7-9, with D possibly being TRBD1 or TRBD2 (5 bases each). V was shortened by 5 bases and J by 0 bases, with 16 bases between the two germline ends. The CDR3 totals 17 residues. Germline V lookup: CDR1 SEHNR, CDR2 FQNEAQ (reference sequence). CDR3 region: CASSPIGGRTNTGELFF. CDR3 DNA: TGTGCCAGCAGCCCAATTGGGGGACGGACGAACACCGGGGAGCTGTTTTTT.

In its sample, this clonotype was seen a few times. The chain carries TRBV20-1 and TRBJ2-2; 10 bases align to TRBD2. The CDR3 totals 15 residues. Losses at the gene ends were 5 bases for V and 2 bases for J; bases not matched to a gene: 5. Germline CDR1 and CDR2: DFQATT and SNEGSKA (reference sequence). The CDR3 sequence: CSAGSGRPNTGELFF. The CDR3 coding sequence is TGCAGTGCTGGTAGCGGGAGGCCCAACACCGGGGAGCTGTTTTTT.

This clonotype has at least ten counts. The genes are TRBV28 and TRBJ2-7; possibly TRBD2 for D (6 bases). The ends were cut back, 6 bases at V and 3 bases at J, with 18 bases in the middle. CDR3 length equals 15 residues. The germline CDR1 and CDR2 sequences are MDHEN and SYDVKM. The CDR3 DNA follows: TGTGCCAGCAGGGGGGGATTGCGATGGGACTACGAGCAGTACTTC. Amino acid sequence: CASRGGLRWDYEQYF.

The V call is TRBV14, the J call TRBJ2-3; 12 positions agree with TRBD2. Trimming at V came to 2 bases and at J to 3 bases, leaving 6 bases not matched to a gene. CDR1 is SGHDN and CDR2 is FVKESK in the germline V gene. CDR3 length: 17 amino acids. This CDR3 reads CASSQRLAGVWTDTQYF. DNA of the CDR3: TGTGCCAGCAGCCAAAGACTAGCGGGAGTATGGACAGATACGCAGTATTTT.

The chain uses TRBV20-1 and TRBJ2-7; TRBD2 aligns across 7 bases. V lost 1 base, J lost 0 bases, and 6 bases stayed unmatched. The germline CDR1 and CDR2 sequences are DFQATT and SNEGSKA (reference sequence). This CDR3 is 15 amino acids long. In nucleotides, the CDR3 is TGCAGTGCTAGAGCATACGGGAGGAGCTCCTACGAGCAGTACTTC. This encodes CSARAYGRSSYEQYF.

With regard to this clonotype: At one end the junction does not follow the germline gene, possibly because of a read error. V is TRBV19 and J is TRBJ2-2; TRBD1 or TRBD2 may be the D gene (6 bases each). This CDR3 is 11 amino acids long. Germline V gene lookup returns CDR1 LNHDA and CDR2 SQIVND (reference sequence). CDR3 residues: CAISGGRELFF. In DNA, the CDR3 is TGTGCCATCTCCGGGGGCAGGGAACTGTTTTTT.

This clonotype has a count of ten or more. The chain couples TRBV12-5 to TRBJ2-5; unclear D gene. CDR1 and CDR2 (germline): LGHNT, FRNRAP. V was clipped by 3 bases and J by 5 bases, with 10 bases between them. CDR3 size: 13 residues. CDR3: CASGFGLWETQYF. CDR3 bases: TGTGCTAGTGGTTTCGGGCTCTGGGAGACCCAGTACTTC.

This clonotype was observed a few times. A much larger clone differs by one base, so this may be a read error. The rearrangement joins TRBV28 to TRBJ2-7, with D tentatively TRBD2 (7 bases). CDR1 is MDHEN, CDR2 SYDVKM, per germline. The CDR3 consists of 16 residues. Here the CDR3 reads CASSFRGAPSSHEQYF. CDR3 bases: TGTGCCAGCAGTTTTCGGGGGGCCCCGAGCTCCCACGAGCAGTACTTC. The full variable domain, in which reference TRBV28 and TRBJ2-7 provide the parts outside the CDR3, is DVKVTQSSRYLVKRTGEKVFLECVQDMDHENMFWYRQDPGLGLRLIYFSYDVKMKEKGDIPEGYSVSREKKERFSLILESASTNQTSMYLCASSFRGAPSSHEQYFGPGTRLTVT.

Comment on this clonotype: A read error is possible here, since a much larger clone lies one base away. The chain uses TRBV20-1 and TRBJ2-2; TRBD2 agrees at 10 bases. The CDR3 spans 17 residues. J lost 6 bases, V lost 4 bases, and 14 bases had no gene match. Germline V gives CDR1 DFQATT, CDR2 SNEGSKA (reference sequence). In DNA, the CDR3 is TGCAGTGCTATTGAGGGACTAGCGAGAAGTATTGCCGGGGAGCTGTTTTTT. Translated: CSAIEGLARSIAGELFF.